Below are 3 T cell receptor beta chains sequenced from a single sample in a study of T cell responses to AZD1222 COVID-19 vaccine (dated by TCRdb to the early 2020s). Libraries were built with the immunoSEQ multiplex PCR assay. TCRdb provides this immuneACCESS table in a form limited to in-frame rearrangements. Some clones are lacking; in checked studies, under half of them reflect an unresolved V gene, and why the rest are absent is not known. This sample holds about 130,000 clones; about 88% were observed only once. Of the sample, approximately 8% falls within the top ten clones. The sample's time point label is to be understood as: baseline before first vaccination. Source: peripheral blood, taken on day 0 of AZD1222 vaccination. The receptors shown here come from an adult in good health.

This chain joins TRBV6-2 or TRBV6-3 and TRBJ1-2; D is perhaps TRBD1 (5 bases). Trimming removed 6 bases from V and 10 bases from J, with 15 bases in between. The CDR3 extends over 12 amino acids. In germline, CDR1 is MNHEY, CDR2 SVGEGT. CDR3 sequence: CASSGTALDYTF. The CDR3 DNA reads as TGTGCCAGCAGCGGGACGGCTTTAGACTACACCTTC.

CDR3: CASSYVHSPLHF. CDR3 DNA sequence: TGTGCCAGCAGTTACGTACATTCACCCCTCCACTTT. This chain links TRBV6-5 with TRBJ1-6; D gene ambiguous. The CDR3 sequence is 12 residues long. Trimming pared 2 bases from V and 8 bases from J, leaving 4 bases between. CDR1 MNHEY and CDR2 SVGAGI come from the germline V gene.

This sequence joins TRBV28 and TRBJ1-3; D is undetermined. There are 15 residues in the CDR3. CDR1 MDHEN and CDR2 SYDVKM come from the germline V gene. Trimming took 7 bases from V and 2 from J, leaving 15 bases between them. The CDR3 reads CASTFPGPPGNTIYF. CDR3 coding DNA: TGTGCCAGCACCTTTCCTGGGCCGCCTGGAAACACCATATATTTT.